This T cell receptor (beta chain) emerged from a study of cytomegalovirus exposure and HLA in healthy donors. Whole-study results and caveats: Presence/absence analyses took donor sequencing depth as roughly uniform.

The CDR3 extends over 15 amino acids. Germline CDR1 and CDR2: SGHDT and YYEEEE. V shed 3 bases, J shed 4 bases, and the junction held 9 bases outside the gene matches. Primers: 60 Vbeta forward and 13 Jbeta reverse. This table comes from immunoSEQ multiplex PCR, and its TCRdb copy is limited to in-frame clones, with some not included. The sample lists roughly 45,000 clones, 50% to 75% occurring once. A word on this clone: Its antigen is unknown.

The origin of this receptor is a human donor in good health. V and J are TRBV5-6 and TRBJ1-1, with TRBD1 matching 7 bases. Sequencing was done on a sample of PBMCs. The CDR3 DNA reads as TGTGCCAGCAGCTCGCACCCAACAGGGGTCACTGAAGCTTTCTTT. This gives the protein CASSSHPTGVTEAFF.